The clone carrying this T cell receptor (beta chain) was found many times. According to the study, genomic DNA was the template for TCR beta VDJ and CDR3 profiling. From the reads, TCRdb called clonotypes with MiXCR, one entry per CDR3 protein. The sample yields around 64,000 distinct CDR3 sequences, over 45% seen once. Germline trimming cut 5 bases from V and 1 base from J; bases unmatched to any gene: 10. This CDR3 comprises 16 residues. Germline V gene lookup returns CDR1 DFQATT and CDR2 SNEGSKA (reference sequence). This sample is part of a study of CD8+CD57+ T cells in acquired aplastic anemia. On the study more broadly: Isolated CD4+ and CD8+ cells, once sorted, yielded DNA averaging about 3.2 ug.

The specimen was sorted CD4+, CD8+, or CD8+CD57+ T cells (not recorded which) from PBMCs. The chain has TRBV20-1 and TRBJ2-4, with 8 positions matching TRBD2. The clonotype originates from a human donor in good health, serving as a control. This CDR3 is CSAYLAGGAAKNIQYF. CDR3 sequence (DNA): TGCAGTGCTTATCTGGCGGGAGGCGCGGCCAAAAACATTCAGTACTTC.